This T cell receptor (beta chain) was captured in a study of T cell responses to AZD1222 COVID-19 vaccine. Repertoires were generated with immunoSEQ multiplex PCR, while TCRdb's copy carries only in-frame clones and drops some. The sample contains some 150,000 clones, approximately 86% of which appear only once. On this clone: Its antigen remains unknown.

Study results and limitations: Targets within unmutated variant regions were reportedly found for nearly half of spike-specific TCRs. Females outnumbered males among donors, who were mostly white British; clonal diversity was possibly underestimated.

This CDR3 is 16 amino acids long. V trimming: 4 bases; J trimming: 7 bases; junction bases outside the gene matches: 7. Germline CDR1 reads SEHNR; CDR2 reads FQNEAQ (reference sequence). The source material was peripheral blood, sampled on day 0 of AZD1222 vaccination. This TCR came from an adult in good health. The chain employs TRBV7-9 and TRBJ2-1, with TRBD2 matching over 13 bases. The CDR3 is CASSSRTSGRQNEQFF. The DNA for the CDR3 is TGTGCCAGCAGCTCCAGGACTAGCGGGAGACAGAATGAGCAGTTCTTC. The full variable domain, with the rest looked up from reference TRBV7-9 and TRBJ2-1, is DTGVSQNPRHKITKRGQNVTFRCDPISEHNRLYWYRQTLGQGPEFLTYFQNEAQLEKSRLLSDRFSAERPKGSFSTLEIQRTEQGDSAMYLCASSSRTSGRQNEQFFGPGTRLTVL.